This is a list of T cell receptor beta chains from one sample in a study of blood T cell repertoires in COVID-19. TCRdb's copy holds only in-frame clones and misses some; the assay was immunoSEQ multiplex PCR. This sample has approximately 500,000 clones, with 85% to 90% found just once. The sample comprised peripheral blood. Receptor source: a woman between 45 and 65 years old with COVID-19, enrolled during active disease. The CDR3 runs from the conserved cysteine through the conserved F or W. D genes are given only for firm matches. The listing skips clone size in some rows; elsewhere it reads once, few, many or a size class.

D gene: NA
J gene: TRBJ1-1
clone size: NA
V gene: TRBV6-1
CDR3 DNA: TGTGCCAGCAGTGAAGCGTACAGGGTTGTGAACACTGAAGCTTTCTTT
CDR3 protein: CASSEAYRVVNTEAFF

D gene: TRBD1
J gene: TRBJ2-2
clone size: NA
V gene: TRBV7-7
CDR3 DNA: TGTGCCAGCAGCGTCGGGACAGGGGGTAACACCGGGGAGCTGTTTTTT
CDR3 protein: CASSVGTGGNTGELFF

D gene: NA
J gene: TRBJ2-2
clone size: NA
V gene: TRBV7-3
CDR3 DNA: TGTGCCAGCAGCCAAGGGGCCGGGGAGCTGTTTTTT
CDR3 protein: CASSQGAGELFF

D gene: NA
J gene: TRBJ1-1
clone size: NA
V gene: TRBV19
CDR3 DNA: TGTGCCAGTTCCAAAGACAGCGATGAAGCTTTCTTT
CDR3 protein: CASSKDSDEAFF

D gene: NA
J gene: TRBJ2-3
clone size: once
V gene: TRBV5-1
CDR3 DNA: TGCGCCAGCACTCCCTCGCAGGGCACAGATACGCAGTATTTT
CDR3 protein: CASTPSQGTDTQYF

D gene: NA
J gene: TRBJ2-1
clone size: NA
V gene: TRBV9
CDR3 DNA: TGTGCCAGCAGCCCCAGGGGCGACAATGAGCAGTTCTTC
CDR3 protein: CASSPRGDNEQFF

D gene: NA
J gene: TRBJ1-2
clone size: NA
V gene: TRBV19
CDR3 DNA: TGTGCCAGTAGTATGGTCGACAGATACTATGGCTACACCTTC
CDR3 protein: CASSMVDRYYGYTF

D gene: TRBD1
J gene: TRBJ2-1
clone size: NA
V gene: TRBV18
CDR3 DNA: TGTGCCAGCTCACCAACCCCGGGACAGGGTCCGCTCCAGCAGTTCTTC
CDR3 protein: CASSPTPGQGPLQQFF

D gene: TRBD2
J gene: TRBJ2-3
clone size: NA
V gene: TRBV30
CDR3 DNA: TGTGCCTGCGGACTAGCAGCCGATACGCAGTATTTT
CDR3 protein: CACGLAADTQYF

D gene: NA
J gene: TRBJ2-7
clone size: NA
V gene: TRBV5-5
CDR3 DNA: TGTGCCAGCAGCTCCCCAGTCCAATACGAGCAGTACTTC
CDR3 protein: CASSSPVQYEQYF

D gene: TRBD1
J gene: TRBJ1-2
clone size: once
V gene: TRBV6-6
CDR3 DNA: TGTGCCAGCAGTTTCGAGGACAGGGTGGGAGGCTACACCTTC
CDR3 protein: CASSFEDRVGGYTF

D gene: TRBD2
J gene: TRBJ2-1
clone size: NA
V gene: TRBV5-4
CDR3 DNA: TGTGCCAGCAGCTTGGAAACTAGCGGGGAGGAGCAGTTCTTC
CDR3 protein: CASSLETSGEEQFF

D gene: TRBD1
J gene: TRBJ2-7
clone size: NA
V gene: TRBV30
CDR3 DNA: TGTGCCTGGAGTAGCGACAGGGGTAGCTACGAGCAGTACTTC
CDR3 protein: CAWSSDRGSYEQYF

D gene: NA
J gene: TRBJ2-5
clone size: NA
V gene: TRBV19
CDR3 DNA: TGTGCCAGTAGTATGCCGGCAGGGGCCCAAGAGACCCAGTACTTC
CDR3 protein: CASSMPAGAQETQYF

D gene: TRBD2
J gene: TRBJ2-3
clone size: NA
V gene: TRBV18
CDR3 DNA: TGTGCCAGCTCACCGGGCGGGGGGACAGATACGCAGTATTTT
CDR3 protein: CASSPGGGTDTQYF

D gene: TRBD1
J gene: TRBJ1-4
clone size: NA
V gene: TRBV30
CDR3 DNA: TGTGCCTGGAGTGTAGGGACAGGGAATGAAAAACTGTTTTTT
CDR3 protein: CAWSVGTGNEKLFF

D gene: NA
J gene: TRBJ1-1
clone size: NA
V gene: TRBV5-1
CDR3 DNA: TGCGCCAGCAGCTTGACAGGGATGAACACTGAAGCTTTCTTT
CDR3 protein: CASSLTGMNTEAFF

D gene: NA
J gene: TRBJ2-2
clone size: NA
V gene: TRBV7-2
CDR3 DNA: TGTGCCAGCAGCATCGAGCGGCTTACGGTTACTGCCGGGGAGCTGTTTTTT
CDR3 protein: CASSIERLTVTAGELFF

D gene: TRBD1
J gene: TRBJ2-7
clone size: NA
V gene: TRBV27
CDR3 DNA: TGTGCCACCAGGAAGGGGGCCAGGGTATACGAGCAGTACTTC
CDR3 protein: CATRKGARVYEQYF

D gene: TRBD1
J gene: TRBJ2-3
clone size: NA
V gene: TRBV24-1
CDR3 DNA: TGTGCCACCAGCTGGGGGACAGGGACAGATACGCAGTATTTT
CDR3 protein: CATSWGTGTDTQYF

D gene: TRBD1
J gene: TRBJ2-2
clone size: once
V gene: TRBV11-3
CDR3 DNA: TGTGCCAGCAGCTTGGGACAGGGAAGCACCGGGGAGCTGTTTTTT
CDR3 protein: CASSLGQGSTGELFF

D gene: NA
J gene: TRBJ1-2
clone size: NA
V gene: TRBV2
CDR3 DNA: TGTGCCAGCAGTATTGGAGGGAGTAACTATGGCTACACCTTC
CDR3 protein: CASSIGGSNYGYTF

D gene: NA
J gene: TRBJ2-7
clone size: few
V gene: TRBV12-5
CDR3 DNA: TGTGCTAGTGGTTTGGTACAGTACGAGCAGTACTTC
CDR3 protein: CASGLVQYEQYF

D gene: TRBD2
J gene: TRBJ2-2
clone size: NA
V gene: TRBV7-2
CDR3 DNA: TGTGCCAGCAGCTCACGAGCGGGGGGATACACCGGGGAGCTGTTTTTT
CDR3 protein: CASSSRAGGYTGELFF

D gene: NA
J gene: TRBJ1-4
clone size: NA
V gene: TRBV11-2
CDR3 DNA: TGTGCCAGCAGTTTGTGGGGGGTCGGTGAAAAACTGTTTTTT
CDR3 protein: CASSLWGVGEKLFF

D gene: NA
J gene: TRBJ1-2
clone size: NA
V gene: TRBV7-9
CDR3 DNA: TGTGCCAGCACCCCGGGCGGGGTAGTGCAGGGCTACACCTTC
CDR3 protein: CASTPGGVVQGYTF

D gene: TRBD1
J gene: TRBJ1-5
clone size: NA
V gene: TRBV2
CDR3 DNA: TGTGCCAGCAGAGGACAGGACCATCAGCCCCAGCATTTT
CDR3 protein: CASRGQDHQPQHF

D gene: NA
J gene: TRBJ1-6
clone size: NA
V gene: TRBV19
CDR3 DNA: TGTGCCAGTAGTATCCGGAGGAATAATTCACCCCTCCACTTT
CDR3 protein: CASSIRRNNSPLHF

D gene: NA
J gene: TRBJ1-6
clone size: NA
V gene: TRBV28
CDR3 DNA: TGTGCCAGCAGTTTCGGGGGACCCTATAATTCACCCCTCCACTTT
CDR3 protein: CASSFGGPYNSPLHF

D gene: TRBD1
J gene: TRBJ1-6
clone size: NA
V gene: TRBV5-1
CDR3 DNA: TGCGCCAGCAGCTCAGACGGACAGGTCAATTCACCCCTCCACTTT
CDR3 protein: CASSSDGQVNSPLHF

D gene: NA
J gene: TRBJ2-7
clone size: NA
V gene: TRBV12-5
CDR3 DNA: TGTGCTAGTGGTTCCGGGACATCCCCGGTGGGAACCTACGAGCAGTACTTC
CDR3 protein: CASGSGTSPVGTYEQYF

D gene: NA
J gene: TRBJ2-7
clone size: NA
V gene: TRBV2
CDR3 DNA: TGTGCCAGCAGCACGGACATACTCTACGAGCAGTACTTC
CDR3 protein: CASSTDILYEQYF

D gene: TRBD1
J gene: TRBJ2-1
clone size: NA
V gene: TRBV29-1
CDR3 DNA: TGCAGCGTTGAGCGAAGGGGGCAGGGAATGAATGAGCAGTTCTTC
CDR3 protein: CSVERRGQGMNEQFF

D gene: NA
J gene: TRBJ2-1
clone size: NA
V gene: TRBV6-6
CDR3 DNA: TGTGCCAGCAGGGAAGGGGGTATCTACAATGAGCAGTTCTTC
CDR3 protein: CASREGGIYNEQFF

D gene: NA
J gene: TRBJ2-6
clone size: NA
V gene: TRBV19
CDR3 DNA: TGTGCCAGTAGTCCCCAGGCTACTGGGGCCAACGTCCTGACTTTC
CDR3 protein: CASSPQATGANVLTF

D gene: NA
J gene: TRBJ1-5
clone size: NA
V gene: TRBV9
CDR3 DNA: TGTGCCAGCAGCGTACTACCGGGTCAGCCCCAGCATTTT
CDR3 protein: CASSVLPGQPQHF

D gene: TRBD1
J gene: TRBJ1-2
clone size: NA
V gene: TRBV4-1
CDR3 DNA: TGCGCCAGCAGCCAAGATTCGAGCAGGGAGGGACAGGGGCCCTTC
CDR3 protein: CASSQDSSREGQGPF

D gene: TRBD1
J gene: TRBJ2-6
clone size: NA
V gene: TRBV2
CDR3 DNA: TGTGCCAGCACGCGACAGGGGACCTCTGGGGCCAACGTCCTGACTTTC
CDR3 protein: CASTRQGTSGANVLTF

D gene: TRBD1
J gene: TRBJ1-2
clone size: NA
V gene: TRBV3-1/TRBV3-2
CDR3 DNA: TGTGCCAGCAGCCCGCGACAGGGGGAGACTAACTATGGCTACACCTTC
CDR3 protein: CASSPRQGETNYGYTF

D gene: NA
J gene: TRBJ2-1
clone size: NA
V gene: TRBV19
CDR3 DNA: TGTGCCAGTAGGGATCGGGGGGCCCTGAATGAGCAGTTCTTC
CDR3 protein: CASRDRGALNEQFF

D gene: NA
J gene: TRBJ1-1
clone size: NA
V gene: TRBV30
CDR3 DNA: TGTGCCTGGAGGGTGGCAGTGAACACTGAAGCTTTCTTT
CDR3 protein: CAWRVAVNTEAFF